The sequence of this T cell receptor (beta chain) was determined in a study of T cell responses to AZD1222 COVID-19 vaccine. Germline lookup yields CDR1 MDHEN and CDR2 SYDVKM. The length of the CDR3 is 16 residues. The V gene lost 6 bases and the J gene lost 1 base, with 18 bases spanning the gap. Details on this clone: Its antigen is unknown.

Libraries were prepared by immunoSEQ multiplex PCR; TCRdb keeps only in-frame clonotypes and omits some of them. The table records 90,000 to 120,000 clones, around 89% of them present only once. Findings and caveats of the study: The CD4 TCRs associated with vaccination extended across spike and predominated at 160-218 and 743-854. Reportedly, nearly half of unique spike TCRs recognized epitopes outside B.1.351/B.1.1.7 mutations. The donors showed a predominance of white British ancestry and of females, with possible underestimation of clonal diversity. Samples come after the peak T cell response, not at day 14.

The TCR comes from an adult in good health. The V gene is TRBV28, the J gene TRBJ1-1; D is possibly TRBD1 (5 bases). This material consisted of peripheral blood, taken on day 0 of AZD1222 vaccination. The CDR3 spells CASSPIPGGANTEAFF. CDR3 nucleotides: TGTGCCAGCAGCCCTATTCCGGGGGGTGCGAACACTGAAGCTTTCTTT.